Below are 3 T cell receptor beta chains sequenced from a single sample in a study of cytomegalovirus exposure and HLA in healthy donors. Produced via immunoSEQ multiplex PCR; TCRdb's table is partial and in-frame only. The sample holds approximately 190,000 clones, roughly 84% seen once. Sequencing input: PBMCs. These receptors were obtained from a woman aged 30 to 39 in good health and CMV-seropositive.

This rearrangement joins TRBV6-5 to TRBJ1-3; tentatively, D is TRBD1 (5 bases). V was shortened by 2 bases and J by 1 base, with 9 bases between the two germline ends. CDR3 length: 15 amino acids. In germline, CDR1 is MNHEY, CDR2 SVGAGI. DNA for the CDR3: TGTGCCAGCAGTTACGCAGGGCCGTCTGGAAACACCATATATTTT. Translating gives CASSYAGPSGNTIYF.

The chain combines TRBV30 with TRBJ1-2; 7 nucleotides agree with TRBD1. The CDR3 is made up of 14 amino acids. Germline values: CDR1 GTSNPN, CDR2 SVGIG (reference sequence). The trim removed 2 bases at V and 7 bases at J, leaving 10 bases unmatched. CDR3 sequence reads: CAWSPWTGRPGYTF. The CDR3 DNA follows: TGTGCCTGGAGTCCTTGGACAGGCCGACCTGGCTACACCTTC.

V and J are TRBV27 and TRBJ1-4, with a weak D call TRBD1 (6 bases). V lost 6 bases and J lost 8, with 16 bases in between. Germline V gene sequence: CDR1 MNHEY, CDR2 SMNVEV (reference sequence). CDR3 length: 14 amino acids. CDR3 in DNA: TGTGCCAGCAGACAACCAGGGGTAGGAGAAAAACTGTTTTTT. It codes for CASRQPGVGEKLFF.